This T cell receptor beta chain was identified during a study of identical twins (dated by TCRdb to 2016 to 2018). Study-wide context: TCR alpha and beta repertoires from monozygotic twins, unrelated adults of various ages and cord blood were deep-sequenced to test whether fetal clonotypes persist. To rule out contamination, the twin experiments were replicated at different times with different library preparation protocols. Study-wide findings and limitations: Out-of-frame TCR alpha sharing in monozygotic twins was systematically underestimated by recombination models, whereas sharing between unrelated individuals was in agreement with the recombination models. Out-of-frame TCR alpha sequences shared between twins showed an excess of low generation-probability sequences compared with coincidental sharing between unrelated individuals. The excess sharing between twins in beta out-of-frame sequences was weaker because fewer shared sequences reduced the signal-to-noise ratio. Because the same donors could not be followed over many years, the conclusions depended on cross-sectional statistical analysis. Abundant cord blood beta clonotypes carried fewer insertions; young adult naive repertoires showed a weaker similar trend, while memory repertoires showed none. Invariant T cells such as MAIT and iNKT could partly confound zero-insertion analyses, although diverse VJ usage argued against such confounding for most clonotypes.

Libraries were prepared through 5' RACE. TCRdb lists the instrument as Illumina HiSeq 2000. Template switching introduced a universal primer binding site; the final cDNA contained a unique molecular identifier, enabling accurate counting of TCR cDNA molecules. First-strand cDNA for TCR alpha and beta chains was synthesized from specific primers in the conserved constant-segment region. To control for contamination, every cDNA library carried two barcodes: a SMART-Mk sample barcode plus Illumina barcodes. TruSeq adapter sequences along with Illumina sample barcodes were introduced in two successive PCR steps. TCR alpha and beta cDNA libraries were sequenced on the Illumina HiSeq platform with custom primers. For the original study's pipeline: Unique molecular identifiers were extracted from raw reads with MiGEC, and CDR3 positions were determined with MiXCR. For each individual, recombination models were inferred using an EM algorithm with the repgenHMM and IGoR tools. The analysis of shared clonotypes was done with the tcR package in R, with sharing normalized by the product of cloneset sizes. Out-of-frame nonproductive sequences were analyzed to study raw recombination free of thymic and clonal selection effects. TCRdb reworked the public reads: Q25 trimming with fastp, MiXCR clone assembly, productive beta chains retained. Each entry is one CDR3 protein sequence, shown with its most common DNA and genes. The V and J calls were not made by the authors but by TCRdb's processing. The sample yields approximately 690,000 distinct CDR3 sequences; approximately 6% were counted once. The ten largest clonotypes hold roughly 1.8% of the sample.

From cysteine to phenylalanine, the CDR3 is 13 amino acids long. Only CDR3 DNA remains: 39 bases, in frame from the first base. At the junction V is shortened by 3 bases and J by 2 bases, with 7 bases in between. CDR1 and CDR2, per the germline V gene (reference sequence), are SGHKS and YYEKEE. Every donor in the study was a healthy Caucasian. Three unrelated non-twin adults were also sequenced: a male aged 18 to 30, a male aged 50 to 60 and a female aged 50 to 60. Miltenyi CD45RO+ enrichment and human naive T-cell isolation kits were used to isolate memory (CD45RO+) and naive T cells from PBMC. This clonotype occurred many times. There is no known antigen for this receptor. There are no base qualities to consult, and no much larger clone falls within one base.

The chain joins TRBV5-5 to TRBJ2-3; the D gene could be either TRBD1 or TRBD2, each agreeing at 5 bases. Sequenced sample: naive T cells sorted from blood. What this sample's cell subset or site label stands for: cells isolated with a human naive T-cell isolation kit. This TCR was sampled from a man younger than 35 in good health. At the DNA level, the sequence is TGTGCCAGCAGCTGGGACCTCACAGATACGCAGTATTTT. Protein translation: CASSWDLTDTQYF.